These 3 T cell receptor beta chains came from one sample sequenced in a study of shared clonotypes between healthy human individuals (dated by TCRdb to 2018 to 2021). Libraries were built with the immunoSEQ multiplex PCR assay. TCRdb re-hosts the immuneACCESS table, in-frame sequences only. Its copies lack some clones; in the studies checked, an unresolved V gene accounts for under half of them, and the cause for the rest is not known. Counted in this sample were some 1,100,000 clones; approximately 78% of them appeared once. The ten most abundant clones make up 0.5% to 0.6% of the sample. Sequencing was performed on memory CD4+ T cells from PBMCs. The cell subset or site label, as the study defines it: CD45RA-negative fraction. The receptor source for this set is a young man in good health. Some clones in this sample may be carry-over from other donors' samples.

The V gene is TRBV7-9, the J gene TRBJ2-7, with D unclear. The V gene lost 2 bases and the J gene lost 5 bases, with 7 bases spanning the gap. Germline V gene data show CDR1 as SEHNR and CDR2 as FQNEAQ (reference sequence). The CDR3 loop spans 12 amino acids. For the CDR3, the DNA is TGTGCCAGCAGCTTATTTTCTGACGAGCAGTACTTC. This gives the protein CASSLFSDEQYF.

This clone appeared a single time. The CDR3, as DNA: TGTGCCAGCAGTTCGTGGACACGAAGTCATGGCTACACCTTC. Its translation: CASSSWTRSHGYTF. The chain couples TRBV5-6 to TRBJ1-2; possible D gene TRBD1, 5 bases. The CDR3 spans 14 residues. V lost 5 bases to trimming and J lost 6 bases, with 17 bases between them. Germline assignment: CDR1 SGHDT and CDR2 YYEEEE.

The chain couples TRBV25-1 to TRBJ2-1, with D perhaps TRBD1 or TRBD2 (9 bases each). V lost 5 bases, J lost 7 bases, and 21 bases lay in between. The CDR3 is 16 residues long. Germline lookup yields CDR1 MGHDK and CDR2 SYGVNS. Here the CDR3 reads CASSYAQGAGGNEQFF. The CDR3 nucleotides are TGTGCCAGCAGTTACGCACAGGGGGCGGGAGGGAATGAGCAGTTCTTC.